This T cell receptor beta chain came from a study of cytotoxic CD8 clonotypes in ibrutinib-treated CLL (dated by TCRdb to the early 2020s). About the investigation overall: In this cohort, 15 patients were treatment-naive and ten to eleven were relapsed/refractory, while some 17 had unmutated IGHV. Responses were partial in some 24 patients and complete in 2; after median around 68 months follow-up, about 14 stayed in remission and 12 progressed. Samples at response were collected after a median of 12 months of treatment, with a range of about 6 to 36 months. An average of approximately 260,000 productive templates and 94,082 productive rearrangements was obtained per sample. Longitudinal samples were obtainable from about 30% of the roughly 86 participants in the trial. Cryopreserved peripheral blood mononuclear cells were obtained prior to treatment, at the time of response, and at either disease progression or sustained remission. Patients were still on ibrutinib when every remission and progressive disease sample was collected. Summary of the overall study and its limitations: Public clonotypes were found to be uncommon and were observed to contract or remain stable during treatment; the increase in clonality was shown to reflect expansion of private clonotypes at ibrutinib response. At baseline, clonality was higher than in age-matched healthy donors and showed a strong correlation with circulating CD8+ T-cell counts. An increase in clonality was observed at ibrutinib response, with clonality remaining stable during sustained remission and falling back toward baseline at progression. Sampling times were not matched between sustained-remission and progressing patients, and lymph node repertoires were not studied.

Concerning this clone itself: Its antigen target is currently unknown. The input lacks base qualities; no much larger clone sits a single base away.

The sample's time point label, in plain terms: 12 to 13 months on ibrutinib. Roughly 1.9 micrograms of genomic DNA were extracted from cryopreserved PBMCs for TCR beta library preparation. Longitudinal blood samples from CLL patients on ibrutinib monotherapy were analyzed using high-throughput TCR beta sequencing. Patients were enrolled in a phase 2 open-label single-center ibrutinib monotherapy trial. The germline V gene encodes CDR1 SQVTM and CDR2 ANQGSEA. The CDR3 contains 16 residues, cysteine and phenylalanine counted. Only the CDR3 portion is preserved as DNA: 48 bases, with reading frame beginning at the first base. The germline V and J ends show losses of 6 bases and 4 bases respectively, and no gene match explains 17 bases of the junction. Each clonotype received, on average, 10x coverage in deep resolution sequencing performed on a MiSeq, where the target depth lay between 1 in 1 million and 1 in 200,000 T cells. The immunoSEQ hsTCRB Kit was used to generate the TCR beta libraries. On the study's bioinformatics: ImmunoSEQ Data Assistant and ImmunoSEQ Analyzer were used for data analysis, and V, D and J genes were assigned according to IMGT definitions. Clonality, with values ranging from 0 to 1, was calculated as one minus the normalized Shannon entropy of productive rearrangement frequencies. Public clonotype analysis was restricted to overrepresented clonotypes comprising at least 0.05% of each patient's repertoire. Approximately 13 age-matched healthy donor repertoires from immuneACCESS served as clonality controls. This immuneACCESS table, as held by TCRdb, lists in-frame sequences with V and J called but not all clones. Of the missing ones, under half trace to an unresolved V gene in checked studies; the others have no known cause. That table gives V, J and clone size, and the DNA gave D and trimming. In this sample the table shows about 200,000 clones, just over 70% of which occur a single time. The ten largest clones add up to about 6.2% of the sample.

The chain is encoded by TRBV29-1 joined to TRBJ1-2, and TRBD1 aligns with 7 junction nucleotides. Sequenced here: PBMCs, sampled after 12 months of ibrutinib treatment. This TCR was recovered from a human donor with chronic lymphocytic leukemia. CDR3 reads: CSVLPEQGFLGYGYTF. The nucleotide sequence reads TGCAGCGTCCTCCCTGAACAGGGGTTTTTAGGCTATGGCTACACCTTC. Outside the CDR3, residues come from the reference TRBV29-1 and TRBJ1-2 proteins, so the full variable domain is: SAVISQKPSRDICQRGTSLTIQCQVDSQVTMMFWYRQQPGQSLTLIATANQGSEATYESGFVIDKFPISRPNLTFSTLTVSNMSPEDSSIYLCSVLPEQGFLGYGYTFGSGTRLTVV.